This TCR beta chain derives from a study of identical twins. General observations from the study: Clonotypes of the beta chain that were abundant in cord blood carried fewer insertions (memory repertoires showed none). Researchers reported weaker excess twin sharing in beta out-of-frame sequences.

This clonotype has a count of ten or more. The target antigen is unknown. Template switching created a universal primer site, and the cDNA included unique molecular identifiers. TCRdb independently ran MiXCR on the 5' RACE reads; one entry per CDR3 protein. Here the sample spans 500,000 or so distinct CDR3 sequences, around 14% being singletons. The V and J ends lost 1 base and 5 bases respectively, with 9 bases between them. Germline V gene sequence: CDR1 LGHDT, CDR2 YNNKEL (reference sequence). This CDR3 is 14 amino acids long. Separately, the same data were catalogued under a study of yellow fever vaccine responses in identical twins.

Sequenced material: CD4+ T cells sorted from blood. This receptor was obtained from a woman younger than 30 in good health. The chain links TRBV3-1 to TRBJ1-5; D gene unclear. The CDR3 region is CASSQGTGDQPQHF. The CDR3 bases are TGTGCCAGCAGCCAAGGGACCGGGGATCAGCCCCAGCATTTT.